This passage covers 32 T cell receptor beta chains from one sample sequenced in a study of CD8+ T cells in alopecia areata. Following RNA extraction, reverse transcription yielded cDNA that acted as the sequencing template. Libraries were prepared by immunoSEQ multiplex PCR; TCRdb keeps only in-frame clonotypes and omits some of them. The repertoire holds fewer than 250,000 clones, with over 55% as singletons. Treatment given: oral pan-JAK inhibitor, 5-10 mg twice daily. The material was CD4+ T cells sorted from blood, obtained at week 24, from a patient treated with tofacitinib. These receptors all come from a human donor with alopecia areata.

The chain couples TRBV30 to TRBJ2-5; either TRBD1 or TRBD2 may fit D (5 bases each). V dropped 6 bases and J dropped 4 bases, with 15 bases sitting between them. Per the germline V gene, CDR1 is GTSNPN and CDR2 is SVGIG (reference sequence). The CDR3 spans 13 residues. CDR3 sequence reads: CACYRDAGETQYF. Written as DNA, the CDR3 is TGTGCCTGCTACCGGGACGCCGGAGAGACCCAGTACTTC.

CDR3 nucleotides: TGCAGCGTTGCCAGGGATTTTACCGGGGAGCTGTTTTTT. Amino acids: CSVARDFTGELFF. This sequence joins TRBV29-1 and TRBJ2-2; D might be TRBD1 (5 bases). Trimming left V 4 bases short and J 5 bases short, with 11 bases between. The CDR3 length is 13 residues. CDR1 SQVTM and CDR2 ANQGSEA come from the germline V gene.

This chain links TRBV27 with TRBJ2-7; D is unclear. The CDR3 loop spans 14 amino acids. The V gene lost 3 bases and the J gene lost 5 bases, with 14 bases spanning the gap. CDR1 is MNHEY, CDR2 SMNVEV, per germline (reference sequence). The CDR3 nucleotides read TGTGCCAGCAGTTTGAAGGCGCCCCCGGACGAGCAGTACTTC. Translated, it gives CASSLKAPPDEQYF.

This clone was detected only a few times. V gene TRBV30 combines with J gene TRBJ2-7, with 8 bases matching TRBD1. V lost 2 bases and J lost 7; bases outside the gene matches: 4. This CDR3 contains 12 residues. Germline CDR1 is GTSNPN and CDR2 is SVGIG (reference sequence). The CDR3 coding sequence is TGTGCCTGGAGTCATACAGGGGGTGAGCAGTACTTC. Translated, it gives CAWSHTGGEQYF.

This clone came up a few times. The identical CDR3 is also encoded by other nucleotide sequences in the sample. CDR3 sequence (DNA): TGCAGCGTTGCCAACAATGAGCAGTTCTTC. This codes for CSVANNEQFF. The chain carries TRBV29-1 and TRBJ2-1, with D unclear. The CDR3 is 10 residues long. Germline V gene lookup returns CDR1 SQVTM and CDR2 ANQGSEA. V lost 4 bases, J lost 5 bases, and 3 bases lay in between.

The chain combines TRBV7-2 with TRBJ1-5; D gene ambiguous. The CDR3 is 13 residues long. CDR1 is SGHTA and CDR2 is FQGNSA in the germline V gene. V was clipped by 2 bases and J by 5 bases, with 7 bases between them. CDR3 amino acids: CASSLSKDQPQHF. The DNA of the CDR3 is TGTGCCAGCAGCTTAAGCAAGGATCAGCCCCAGCATTTT.

As concerns this clone: Within the sample, other DNA sequences also encode this same CDR3. V usage is TRBV14 and J usage is TRBJ1-6, with unresolved D. CDR1 and CDR2 (germline): SGHDN, FVKESK. The CDR3 covers 11 residues. Trimming stripped 3 bases from V and 9 bases from J, with 3 bases between. CDR3 amino acids: CASSQGSPLHF. Written as DNA, the CDR3 is TGTGCCAGCAGCCAGGGTTCACCCCTCCACTTT. Full variable domain (missing parts from reference TRBV14 and TRBJ1-6): EAGVTQFPSHSVIEKGQTVTLRCDPISGHDNLYWYRRVMGKEIKFLLHFVKESKQDESGMPNNRFLAERTGGTYSTLKVQPAELEDSGVYFCASSQGSPLHFGNGTRLTVT.

The chain carries TRBV9 and TRBJ2-2; TRBD1 aligns across 7 bases. CDR1 SGDLS and CDR2 YYNGEE come from the germline V gene. V was pared by 6 bases and J by 6 bases, with 14 bases of the junction left unmatched. The CDR3 totals 16 residues. The CDR3 region has the DNA TGTGCCAGCAACCCAGGGTCCCAAGACAGGGCCGGGGAGCTGTTTTTT. Its protein product is CASNPGSQDRAGELFF.

The CDR3 protein is CASSLFSDSRGSPLHF. Here the CDR3 DNA reads TGTGCCAGCAGTTTATTTTCGGACAGTCGTGGTTCACCCCTCCACTTT. The J gene is TRBJ1-6, the V gene TRBV27, with D maybe TRBD1 (6 bases). This CDR3 has 16 amino acids. V shed 1 base and J shed 9 bases, with 16 bases lying between them. Germline CDR1 is MNHEY and CDR2 is SMNVEV (reference sequence).

This chain links TRBV9 with TRBJ2-3; D tentatively reads TRBD1 or TRBD2 (6 bases each). V lost 7 bases and J lost 3, with 18 bases in between. The germline V gene encodes CDR1 SGDLS and CDR2 YYNGEE. There are 15 residues in the CDR3. Here the CDR3 reads CASGSLSGATDTQYF. CDR3 DNA sequence: TGTGCCAGCGGGTCATTGTCGGGGGCTACAGATACGCAGTATTTT.

The chain joins TRBV5-6 to TRBJ2-3; D not resolved. This CDR3 spans 15 amino acids. Germline V gene lookup returns CDR1 SGHDT and CDR2 YYEEEE. The V gene lost 5 bases and the J gene lost 2 bases, with 15 bases spanning the gap. The CDR3 DNA is TGTGCCAGCAGTTCCTGGGCAGGAGACACAGATACGCAGTATTTT. Its translation is CASSSWAGDTDTQYF.

V and J are TRBV27 and TRBJ1-5; TRBD1 agrees at 7 bases. Unmatched junction bases numbered 8, after V lost 5 bases and J lost 4 bases. The CDR3 has 15 amino acids. Looked up from germline, CDR1 is MNHEY and CDR2 is SMNVEV (reference sequence). In DNA, the CDR3 is TGTGCCAGCAGTAAGTGGGACAGACTTAATCAGCCCCAGCATTTT. Translated: CASSKWDRLNQPQHF.

The rearrangement joins TRBV27 to TRBJ1-2, with TRBD1 identical over 7 bases. Germline CDR1 and CDR2: MNHEY and SMNVEV (reference sequence). Trimming cost V 6 bases and J 7 bases; bases outside gene matches: 11. This CDR3 has 14 amino acids. CDR3 sequence (DNA): TGTGCCAGCAGGCTCACCGGGACAGCGACTGGCTACACCTTC. Its protein is CASRLTGTATGYTF.

CDR3 bases: TGCAGCGTTGGGGACAGGGCCTACGAGCAGTACTTC. It specifies CSVGDRAYEQYF. The chain couples TRBV29-1 to TRBJ2-7; 9 nucleotides match TRBD1. Unmatched junction bases numbered 0, after V lost 4 bases and J lost 2 bases. The CDR3 extends over 12 amino acids. Per the germline V gene, CDR1 is SQVTM and CDR2 is ANQGSEA.

The chain recombines TRBV30 with TRBJ2-7; perhaps TRBD1 as D (6 bases). The germline gives CDR1 GTSNPN, CDR2 SVGIG (reference sequence). This CDR3 contains 13 residues. Trimming stripped 4 bases from V and 0 bases from J, with 10 bases between. CDR3 sequence: CAWTRDNSYEQYF. The DNA for the CDR3 is TGTGCCTGGACTCGGGACAACTCCTACGAGCAGTACTTC.

The rearrangement uses TRBV27 and TRBJ1-6, with D possibly being TRBD1 (6 bases). The CDR3 spans 17 residues. V lost 5 bases and J lost 5, with 19 bases in between. Germline loops: CDR1 MNHEY, CDR2 SMNVEV (reference sequence). The CDR3 DNA is TGTGCCAGCAGTCAAGTTCGCCGGGACATTCATAATTCACCCCTCCACTTT. It codes for CASSQVRRDIHNSPLHF.

This clone showed up just a few times. V usage is TRBV27 and J usage is TRBJ1-2; D is possibly TRBD1 (5 bases). V lost 8 bases, J lost 6 bases, and 16 bases lay in between. Germline V CDR1 and CDR2: MNHEY, SMNVEV (reference sequence). The CDR3 sequence is 13 residues long. CDR3 nucleotides: TGTGCCAGCGCAAGTCTCGGGACGGATGGCTACACCTTC. This translates into CASASLGTDGYTF.

This clone appeared a few times. The chain uses TRBV19 and TRBJ1-2; 7 bases match TRBD1. Germline V CDR1 and CDR2: LNHDA, SQIVND (reference sequence). V shed 7 bases, J shed 1 base, and the junction held 9 bases outside the gene matches. This CDR3 has 15 residues. The CDR3 bases are TGTGCCAGTAAAATAGGAGACAGGGTTAACTATGGCTACACCTTC. Its translation is CASKIGDRVNYGYTF.

This clone was seen a few times. The DNA for the CDR3 is TGTGCCAGCAGTGGACAGGGAGATGATGAGCAGTTCTTC. It yields the protein CASSGQGDDEQFF. This chain uses TRBV2 with TRBJ2-1, with 7 bases aligning to TRBD1. This CDR3 is 13 amino acids long. Germline assignment: CDR1 SNHLY and CDR2 FYNNEI. V was pared by 4 bases and J by 8 bases, with 5 bases of the junction left unmatched.

The J gene is TRBJ2-3, the V gene TRBV9, with D possibly being TRBD2 (7 bases). There are 15 residues in the CDR3. Germline-derived CDR1 and CDR2 are SGDLS and YYNGEE. Trimming removed 0 bases at V and 5 bases at J, with 13 bases between. The CDR3 DNA sequence: TGTGCCAGCAGCGTAGCTTGGGGGGGCCTAGATACGCAGTATTTT. Amino acids: CASSVAWGGLDTQYF.

This clone was seen more than once but under ten times. The gene calls are TRBV29-1 and TRBJ2-1; D not certain. The CDR3 loop spans 14 amino acids. CDR1 and CDR2 (germline): SQVTM, ANQGSEA. V was cut by 2 bases and J by 6 bases, with 14 bases left in between. The CDR3 here is CSVEFGGRPNEQFF. The CDR3 DNA follows: TGCAGCGTTGAATTTGGTGGCCGACCCAATGAGCAGTTCTTC.

This chain connects TRBV29-1 to TRBJ1-2; 9 bases line up with TRBD1. The CDR3 extends over 14 amino acids. Trimming took 6 bases from V and 4 from J; bases not matched to a gene: 9. The germline V gene encodes CDR1 SQVTM and CDR2 ANQGSEA. In nucleotides, the CDR3 is TGCAGCGTAATGGACAGGGGAGGTACCTATGGCTACACCTTC. Protein sequence: CSVMDRGGTYGYTF.

This clone was recorded only once. The J gene is TRBJ2-1, the V gene TRBV15; D unresolved. Germline V lookup: CDR1 LNHNV, CDR2 YYDKDF (reference sequence). This CDR3 comprises 11 residues. The CDR3 region is CAAGPYNEQFF. The CDR3 bases are TGTGCGGCCGGACCTTACAATGAGCAGTTCTTC.

This clone was recorded only once. The rearrangement uses TRBV19 and TRBJ1-1, with D unresolved. The V and J ends lost 4 bases and 1 base respectively, with 10 bases between them. The V gene's germline CDR1 is LNHDA and CDR2 SQIVND (reference sequence). The CDR3 contains 14 residues. CDR3 sequence: CASSKKGQNTEAFF. For the CDR3, the DNA is TGTGCCAGTAGTAAGAAGGGCCAGAACACTGAAGCTTTCTTT.

The chain joins TRBV4-3 to TRBJ1-1; 7 nucleotides align to TRBD1. CDR3 length equals 13 residues. The V gene's germline CDR1 is LGHNA and CDR2 YSLEER. J lost 5 bases, V lost 2 bases, and 2 bases had no gene match. CDR3 DNA: TGCGCCAGCAGCCAAAACAGGGGTACTGAAGCTTTCTTT. Its protein product is CASSQNRGTEAFF.

J is TRBJ1-5 and V is TRBV12-5, with D tentatively TRBD1 (5 bases). Trimming pared 6 bases from V and 5 bases from J, leaving 11 bases between. Germline V lookup: CDR1 LGHNT, CDR2 FRNRAP. The CDR3 loop spans 13 amino acids. In DNA form, the CDR3 reads TGTGCTAGTGGGCAGGGTACCGATCAGCCCCAGCATTTT. This gives the protein CASGQGTDQPQHF.

This clone was observed a few times. The chain uses TRBV7-2 and TRBJ2-2; D perhaps matches TRBD1 (6 bases). This CDR3 is built from 16 residues. The germline V gene has CDR1 SGHTA and CDR2 FQGNSA. The germline V and J ends were trimmed by 7 bases and 3 bases, with 18 bases remaining between them. The CDR3 DNA is TGTGCCAGCACCCCACCTTTGGGGACACACACCGGGGAGCTGTTTTTT. It is translated as CASTPPLGTHTGELFF.

The V and J genes are TRBV2 and TRBJ1-2; D ambiguous. Looked up from germline, CDR1 is SNHLY and CDR2 is FYNNEI. CDR3 length equals 12 residues. V lost 2 bases and J lost 7, with 8 bases in between. The CDR3 DNA sequence: TGTGCCAGCAGTGAACGGAATGGTGGCTACACCTTC. This encodes CASSERNGGYTF.

The chain employs TRBV14 and TRBJ2-7; TRBD2 aligns across 10 bases. The germline gives CDR1 SGHDN, CDR2 FVKESK. The CDR3 sequence is 15 residues long. Unmatched junction bases numbered 6, after V lost 5 bases and J lost 2 bases. CDR3 nucleotides: TGTGCCAGCAGCTCCCTAGCGGGGGTTCCCTACGAGCAGTACTTC. It specifies CASSSLAGVPYEQYF.

The J gene is TRBJ2-7, the V gene TRBV29-1, with D uncertain. This CDR3 spans 14 amino acids. Germline V gene data show CDR1 as SQVTM and CDR2 as ANQGSEA. Between the trimmed V and J ends, which lost 6 bases and 4 bases, there was a span of 19 bases. In DNA, the CDR3 is TGCAGCGTCCCCATTAAAATCTTGAGGTACGAGCAGTACTTC. Protein product: CSVPIKILRYEQYF.

V is TRBV29-1 and J is TRBJ2-7, with 10 nucleotides matching TRBD1. CDR1 is SQVTM and CDR2 is ANQGSEA in the germline V gene. CDR3 length: 12 amino acids. Germline trimming cut 1 base from V and 7 bases from J; bases unmatched to any gene: 1. CDR3 amino acids: CSVEGDRGEQYF. Here the CDR3 DNA reads TGCAGCGTTGAAGGGGACAGGGGAGAGCAGTACTTC.

The rearrangement uses TRBV27 and TRBJ2-4; tentative D call: TRBD1 (5 bases). The CDR3 sequence is 16 residues long. CDR1 and CDR2 from the germline V gene are MNHEY and SMNVEV (reference sequence). V lost 7 bases and J 0 bases, leaving 16 bases between the germline ends. DNA of the CDR3: TGTGCCAGCACCCAGCCGCCCAGGGTAGCCAAAAACATTCAGTACTTC. Protein: CASTQPPRVAKNIQYF.